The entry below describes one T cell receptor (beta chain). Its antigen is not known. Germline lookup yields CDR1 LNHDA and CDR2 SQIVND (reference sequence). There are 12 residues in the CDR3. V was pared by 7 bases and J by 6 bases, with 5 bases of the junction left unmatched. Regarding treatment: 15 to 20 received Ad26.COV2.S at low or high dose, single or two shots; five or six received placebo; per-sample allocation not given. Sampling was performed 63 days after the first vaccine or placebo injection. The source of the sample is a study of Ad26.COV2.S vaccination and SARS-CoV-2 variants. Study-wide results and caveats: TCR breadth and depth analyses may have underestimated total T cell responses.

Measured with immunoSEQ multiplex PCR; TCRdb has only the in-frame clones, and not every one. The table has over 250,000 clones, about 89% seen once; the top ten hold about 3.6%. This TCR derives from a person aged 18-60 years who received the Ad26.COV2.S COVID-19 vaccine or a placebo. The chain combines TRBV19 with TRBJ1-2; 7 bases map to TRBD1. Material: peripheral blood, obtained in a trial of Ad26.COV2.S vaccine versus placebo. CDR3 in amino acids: CASIGGAHGYTF. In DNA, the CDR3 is TGTGCCAGTATAGGGGGCGCCCATGGCTACACCTTC.